This T cell receptor (beta chain) comes out of a study of graft-versus-host responses after intestinal transplantation. Turning to the study itself: Recipients were all induced with anti-thymocyte globulin, then given tacrolimus and steroids for 2 to 3 years. Study-wide results and limits: Early declines in HvG clones that occurred post-transplant were associated with peak circulating GvH clone levels. Investigators detected GvH clones in recipient marrow, with some emerging earlier in ileum or blood. Some patients had graft-donor T cell macrochimerism, and their allografts showed high graft-versus-host to host-versus-graft clonal ratios.

Concerning this clone: Its antigen is as yet unknown.

Measured with immunoSEQ multiplex PCR; TCRdb has only the in-frame clones, and not every one. The sample gives some 45,000 clones, 75% to 95% of which show up once; about 4.4% is in the top ten. Looked up from germline, CDR1 is SGHTA and CDR2 is FQGNSA. CDR3 length equals 14 residues. Deletions cut 5 bases from V and 2 bases from J, with 12 bases between. This specimen consisted of PBMCs, obtained 524 days after transplant. This clonotype was sampled from a human patient who received an intestinal transplant, so some T cells may come from the graft donor. V and J are TRBV7-2 and TRBJ1-2; D is possibly TRBD1 (5 bases). CDR3 coding DNA: TGTGCCAGCAGCCCCGCTGGGGGGAACTATGGCTACACCTTC. Residues: CASSPAGGNYGYTF.